The clone carrying this T cell receptor beta chain occurred once. The germline V and J ends were trimmed by 3 bases and 8 bases, with 12 bases remaining between them. Germline assignment: CDR1 KGHDR and CDR2 SFDVKD. The CDR3 has 13 amino acids. This specimen comes from a study of T-cell reconstitution after alpha-beta-depleted transplantation in children. Preparing the TCRbeta library involved the use of unique molecular identifiers. TCRdb analysed the PCR reads with MiXCR anew, one entry per CDR3 protein. The repertoire holds around 490,000 distinct CDR3 sequences, 10% to 12% seen once, with approximately 15% in the top ten.

The sequence came from a female patient aged 2-10 years who had a stem cell transplant for aplastic anemia, so the T cells may come from the graft donor. The gene calls are TRBV24-1 and TRBJ1-1; weak D call: TRBD1 (5 bases). Here the sequenced sample was PBMCs, mostly from graft donor cells, taken 180 days after TCRalphabeta/CD19-depleted stem cell transplant. Here the CDR3 reads CATSDPQVTEAFF. For the CDR3, the DNA is TGTGCCACCAGTGATCCACAGGTAACCGAAGCTTTCTTT.